Following are 18 T cell receptor beta chains from one sample sequenced in a study of beta chain features in type 1 diabetes (dated by TCRdb to between 2018 and 2020). Library preparation used the immunoSEQ multiplex PCR assay. All of the isolated RNA was reverse transcribed with the High Capacity cDNA Reverse Transcription Kit, so expressed TCRB transcripts were sequenced. This is the immuneACCESS table as TCRdb keeps it, with only in-frame sequences that have V and J called. A part of the clones is gone; compared with another copy, unresolved V genes explain less than half, and the rest is unexplained. For this sample there are about 110,000 clones; roughly 43% appear just once. The leading ten clones occupy around 0.07% of the sample. Input material: stem cell memory CD4+ T cells from blood. What the cell subset or site label conveys for this sample: stem cell-like memory CD4+ T cells. The receptors derive from a woman younger than 30 in good health.

This clone was picked up a small number of times. The rearrangement links TRBV28 to TRBJ2-5; 7 bases map to TRBD1. Per germline, CDR1 MDHEN and CDR2 SYDVKM. J lost 5 bases, V lost 6 bases, and 12 bases had no gene match. This CDR3 contains 15 residues. CDR3 sequence (DNA): TGTGCCAGCAGCCTGACAGGGCATAGGAGGGAGACCCAGTACTTC. Its translation is CASSLTGHRRETQYF.

The rearrangement links TRBV4-2 to TRBJ2-1; 8 bases map to TRBD2. This CDR3 has 21 residues. V was pared by 3 bases and J by 7 bases, with 26 bases of the junction left unmatched. Germline-derived CDR1 and CDR2 are LGHNA and YNFKEQ. CDR3 sequence (DNA): TGTGCCAGCAGCCATCAATTGGGGGGACTAGTCCGGGCCCGGATGTGGAATGAGCAGTTCTTC. This translates into CASSHQLGGLVRARMWNEQFF.

This clone was counted once. The V gene is TRBV9, the J gene TRBJ2-1, with 8 bases that match TRBD2. V shed 1 base and J 10 bases; nucleotides not matched to a gene: 4. Germline V lookup: CDR1 SGDLS, CDR2 YYNGEE. This CDR3 has 13 residues. Written as DNA, the CDR3 is TGTGCCAGCAGCGTACCCCCGGGAGGGGAGCAGTTCTTC. Its protein product is CASSVPPGGEQFF.

This clone was observed a handful of times. The chain couples TRBV30 to TRBJ2-2, with 7 bases matching TRBD1. This CDR3 is built from 14 residues. CDR1 and CDR2 (germline): GTSNPN, SVGIG (reference sequence). Trimming cost V 3 bases and J 4 bases; bases outside gene matches: 5. CDR3 DNA: TGTGCCTGGAGCGCGAGGGGGCGCACCGGGGAGCTGTTTTTT. This sequence encodes CAWSARGRTGELFF.

The V gene is TRBV19, the J gene TRBJ2-2; no clear D gene. CDR3 length: 14 amino acids. V was cut by 8 bases and J by 1 base, with 11 bases left in between. Germline CDR1 is LNHDA and CDR2 is SQIVND (reference sequence). The CDR3: CASSSLLNTGELFF. Written as DNA, the CDR3 is TGTGCCAGTTCATCCTTACTGAACACCGGGGAGCTGTTTTTT.

The chain combines TRBV6-6 with TRBJ2-1; 8 bases map to TRBD2. The CDR3 is made up of 14 amino acids. From germline, CDR1 is MNHNY and CDR2 SVGAGI (reference sequence). The V gene end was trimmed by 10 bases and the J gene end by 8 bases; junction bases not matched to a gene: 13. The CDR3 DNA reads as TGTGCCACTCAAGCGGGAGCAGGGAGGGATGAGCAGTTCTTC. This sequence encodes CATQAGAGRDEQFF.

This clone was recorded many times. The chain combines TRBV7-9 with TRBJ2-3, with no clear D. This CDR3 has 13 residues. In germline, CDR1 is SEHNR, CDR2 FQNEAQ (reference sequence). Trimming shortened V by 1 base and J by 6 bases, and 8 bases separated the two germline ends. This chain's CDR3 is CASSLGVGDTQYF. The CDR3 nucleotides read TGTGCCAGCAGCTTAGGTGTCGGGGATACGCAGTATTTT.

The rearrangement links TRBV5-1 to TRBJ1-1; no clear D. Germline loops: CDR1 SGHRS, CDR2 YFSETQ. This CDR3 has 14 residues. Between the trimmed V and J ends, which lost 0 bases and 4 bases, there was a span of 10 bases. DNA of the CDR3: TGCGCCAGCAGCTTGGAAGGGAGGCGCACTGAAGCTTTCTTT. The encoded protein is CASSLEGRRTEAFF.

This clone has more than one count but fewer than ten. The J gene is TRBJ1-3, the V gene TRBV18; no clear D gene. CDR3 size: 17 residues. V was shortened by 2 bases and J by 1 base, with 15 bases between the two germline ends. Germline loops: CDR1 KGHSH, CDR2 LQKENI. The CDR3 bases are TGTGCCAGCTCACCATTCGCCGCTTTGGCTTCTGGAAACACCATATATTTT. It translates to CASSPFAALASGNTIYF.

This sequence joins TRBV27 and TRBJ2-5; D may be TRBD1 (6 bases). The DNA end is a closer match to TRBJ2-7, so the J assignment may be wrong. The CDR3 covers 15 residues. CDR1 and CDR2 from the germline V gene are MNHEY and SMNVEV (reference sequence). The CDR3 DNA follows: TGTGCCACCCATAAAACCAGGGGTCGTAACTACGAGCAGTACTTC. Residues: CATHKTRGRNYEQYF.

This clone was counted only a few times. The V and J genes are TRBV9 and TRBJ1-1; 8 bases align to TRBD1. This CDR3 spans 15 amino acids. CDR1 is SGDLS, CDR2 YYNGEE, per germline. Trimming at V came to 1 base and at J to 4 bases, leaving 6 bases not matched to a gene. Here the CDR3 DNA reads TGTGCCAGCAGCGTAACCCGGACAGGGTTCACTGAAGCTTTCTTT. Protein: CASSVTRTGFTEAFF.

The chain combines TRBV6-5 with TRBJ1-2, with no clear D. CDR3 length: 13 residues. V was clipped by 2 bases and J by 4 bases, with 8 bases between them. Germline V CDR1 and CDR2: MNHEY, SVGAGI. In nucleotides, the CDR3 is TGTGCCAGCAGTTACATGAACACCTATGGCTACACCTTC. Amino acids: CASSYMNTYGYTF.

The V call is TRBV28, the J call TRBJ1-5; D possibly corresponds to TRBD1 (5 bases). Trimming took 6 bases from V and 7 from J, leaving 10 bases between them. The V gene's germline CDR1 is MDHEN and CDR2 SYDVKM. The CDR3 length is 12 residues. CDR3 bases: TGTGCCAGCAGGTCCGGGGGACAGCCCCAGCATTTT. It encodes CASRSGGQPQHF.

The genes are TRBV7-9 and TRBJ1-4; 9 bases match TRBD1. Germline V gives CDR1 SEHNR, CDR2 FQNEAQ (reference sequence). The length of the CDR3 is 14 residues. V gave up 4 bases and J gave up 8 bases; unmatched junction bases: 5. The CDR3 is CASSSQGAHEKLFF. The CDR3 nucleotides read TGTGCCAGCAGCTCACAGGGGGCGCACGAAAAACTGTTTTTT.

This sequence joins TRBV2 and TRBJ2-3; D uncertain. The CDR3 runs 15 residues. The germline V and J ends were trimmed by 7 bases and 0 bases, with 14 bases remaining between them. The germline gives CDR1 SNHLY, CDR2 FYNNEI. CDR3 in amino acids: CASKRLESSTDTQYF. As DNA, the CDR3 is TGTGCCAGCAAACGTTTAGAGTCTAGCACAGATACGCAGTATTTT.

V usage is TRBV6-5 and J usage is TRBJ1-4; D is undetermined. Germline assignment: CDR1 MNHEY and CDR2 SVGAGI. With 3 bases removed from V and 8 bases from J, the gap between germline ends came to 19 bases. This CDR3 is built from 16 residues. The chain's CDR3 is CASSYPRSDFREKLFF. The CDR3 DNA reads as TGTGCCAGCAGTTATCCTCGCTCCGACTTCCGAGAAAAACTGTTTTTT.

The count of this clone is one. The genes are TRBV11-2 and TRBJ2-5; 8 bases are shared with TRBD2. CDR3 size: 16 residues. CDR1 is SGHAT and CDR2 is FQNNGV in the germline V gene. V dropped 0 bases and J dropped 5; count of bases not matched to a gene: 8. The CDR3 here is CASSLDSGRVFETQYF. The CDR3, as DNA: TGTGCCAGCAGCTTAGACAGCGGGAGAGTTTTTGAGACCCAGTACTTC.

The rearrangement joins TRBV5-1 to TRBJ2-3; 9 nucleotides align to TRBD2. The CDR3 has 15 amino acids. Germline V CDR1 and CDR2: SGHRS, YFSETQ. Trimming cost V 2 bases and J 4 bases; bases outside gene matches: 5. CDR3 DNA sequence: TGCGCCAGCAGCTTAGGCGGGAGGGCCTCAGATACGCAGTATTTT. Translating it yields CASSLGGRASDTQYF.